This is a list of T cell receptor beta chains from one sample in a study of T cell repertoires in cytomegalovirus infection. TCRdb passed the reads through MiXCR, listing each CDR3 protein once. Of nearly 550,000 distinct CDR3 sequences in the sample, about 15% were seen once. The source material was CD8+ T cells from PBMCs. Source of these receptors: a human donor in good health (CMV status not recorded). Some clones in this sample may be carry-over from other donors' samples. Both conserved end residues are part of each CDR3. Each record gives: V gene, clone size, D gene, J gene, CDR3 DNA, CDR3 protein. D genes are given only for firm matches. Only some rows state a clone size, as once, few, many or a class for expanded clones.

TRBV5-1	.	TRBD2	TRBJ2-3	TGCGCCAGCAACCCGACGGCGGGGGGCACAGATACGCAGTATTTT	CASNPTAGGTDTQYF
TRBV7-4	.	.	TRBJ2-1	TGTGCTAGCAGCCCGGAAATTAATGAGACGTTCTTC	CASSPEINETFF
TRBV29-1	.	.	TRBJ2-7	TGCAGCGAACCTACAGGGAGCTCCTACGAGCAGTACTTC	CSEPTGSSYEQYF
TRBV20-1	.	.	TRBJ2-7	TGCAGTGCTAACGGGGGGCAGGAGTACGAGCAGTACTTC	CSANGGQEYEQYF
TRBV5-4	few	TRBD1	TRBJ2-1	TGTGCCAGCAGCTTGGCGGGACAGGCCTCGAGTGAGCAGTTCTTC	CASSLAGQASSEQFF
TRBV11-3	.	.	TRBJ2-3	TGTGCCAGCAGCCTCAGAGCAGTCACAGATACGCAGTATTTT	CASSLRAVTDTQYF
TRBV27	few	TRBD2	TRBJ2-3	TGTGCCAGCAGTTTATTCCGTAGCGGGACAGATACGCAGTATTTT	CASSLFRSGTDTQYF
TRBV7-6	.	.	TRBJ2-5	TGTGCCAGCAGCCCCCGCCCTACCACCCCCTACACAGGGAGTCAGCAAGAGACCCAGTACTTC	CASSPRPTTPYTGSQQETQYF
TRBV6-2/TRBV6-3	.	TRBD2	TRBJ2-1	TGTGCCAGCAACGACTTAGCGGGAGAAGGCGACAATGAGCAGGTCTTC	CASNDLAGEGDNEQVF
TRBV6-1	few	.	TRBJ1-5	TGTGCCAGCAGTGGTGACTTCTATAGCAATCAGCCCCAGCATTTT	CASSGDFYSNQPQHF
TRBV29-1	many	TRBD1	TRBJ1-2	TGCAGCGTCGCCGACAGGGGAGACTATGGCTACACCTTC	CSVADRGDYGYTF
TRBV2	.	.	TRBJ1-5	TGTGCCAGCAGGGGAAAAGCTAGCAATCAGCCCCAGCATTTT	CASRGKASNQPQHF
TRBV4-2	many	TRBD2	TRBJ2-7	TGTGCCAGCAGCCAAGAGCTAGCGGGGGCCTACTACGAGCAGTACTTC	CASSQELAGAYYEQYF
TRBV7-3	.	TRBD2	TRBJ2-5	TGTGCCAGCAGCTCCGGGGGGACCCAAGAGACCCAGTACTTC	CASSSGGTQETQYF
TRBV4-1	.	.	TRBJ1-6	TGCGCCAGCAAGGCACGAGGGGAAGGTAGCTCACCCCTCCACTTT	CASKARGEGSSPLHF
TRBV6-2/TRBV6-3	few	.	TRBJ2-7	TGTGCCAGCAGTTACGGGGGGAGGAACGAGCAGTACTTC	CASSYGGRNEQYF
TRBV25-1	many	.	TRBJ1-5	TGTGCCAGCAGTGAATACGCAAGCAATCAGCCCCAGCATTTT	CASSEYASNQPQHF
TRBV4-2	many	TRBD1	TRBJ2-1	TGTGCCAGCAGCCCAGGGACAGGGGGCGATGAGCAGTTCTTC	CASSPGTGGDEQFF
TRBV7-9	few	.	TRBJ2-6	TGTGCCAGCAGCTTAGAAGGCATCATCTCTGGGGCCAACGTCCTGACTTTC	CASSLEGIISGANVLTF
TRBV9	.	.	TRBJ2-3	TGTGCCAGCAGCGTAGAACCCTTGCCAGATACGCAGTATTTT	CASSVEPLPDTQYF
TRBV27	.	.	TRBJ1-6	TGTGCCAGCAGTCGGGGGTATAATTCACCCCTCCACTTT	CASSRGYNSPLHF
TRBV5-6	few	.	TRBJ1-3	TGTGCCAGCAGCCTGACCGGTCTGCACACCATATATTTT	CASSLTGLHTIYF
TRBV7-3	many	.	TRBJ2-7	TGTGCCAGCAGCCCCGGACATTACTACGAGCAGTACTTC	CASSPGHYYEQYF
TRBV7-3	many	.	TRBJ2-1	TGTGCCAGCAGCTTAAAAGGGCAGGGCGACTACAATGAGCAGTTCTTC	CASSLKGQGDYNEQFF
TRBV5-1	few	.	TRBJ2-7	TGCGCCAGCAAGCAGGCGGGAGAGCAGTACTTC	CASKQAGEQYF
TRBV6-5	many	.	TRBJ1-4	TGTGCCAGCAGTTACACGGGGGACACTAATGAAAAACTGTTTTTT	CASSYTGDTNEKLFF
TRBV10-3	many	.	TRBJ2-5	TGTGCCATCAGTGAGTGGAAACGGGACGTTGGGGCGGAGACCCAGTACTTC	CAISEWKRDVGAETQYF
TRBV25-1	.	.	TRBJ2-1	TGTGCCAGCAGTGAACGTAGCGACTTCAACAATGAGCAGTTCTTC	CASSERSDFNNEQFF
TRBV7-9	many	.	TRBJ2-1	TGTGCCAGCAGCCGAGTTATCGTGAATGAGCAGTTCTTC	CASSRVIVNEQFF
TRBV7-9	many	.	TRBJ2-5	TGTGCCAGCAGCTTAGGGCCTGGGGCCTTCGGGGAAACCCAGTACTTC	CASSLGPGAFGETQYF
TRBV7-9	many	.	TRBJ2-7	TGTGCCAGCAGCTTAGACTCCCAGGCCTACGAGCAGTACTTC	CASSLDSQAYEQYF
TRBV14	.	TRBD2	TRBJ2-5	TGTGCCAGCAGCCTGTGGACTAGCGCACACCAAGAGACCCAGTACTTC	CASSLWTSAHQETQYF
TRBV27	few	.	TRBJ2-1	TGTGCCAGCAGCCTGGGAGGCCCCAATGAGCAGTTCTTC	CASSLGGPNEQFF
TRBV3-1	.	.	TRBJ2-1	TGTGCCAGCAGCCAAGATCTGGGCAGACTGAGCTCCTACAATGAGAAGTTCTTC	CASSQDLGRLSSYNEKFF
TRBV27	.	.	TRBJ2-7	TGTGCCAGCAGTTTAAAGGCCCTGGGCTACGAGCAGTACTTC	CASSLKALGYEQYF
TRBV6-1	few	TRBD2	TRBJ2-2	TGTGCCAGCAGTGTATATAGCGGGAGAGGGGACACCGGGGAGCTGTTTTTT	CASSVYSGRGDTGELFF
TRBV4-1	few	.	TRBJ1-5	TGCGCCAGCAGCCAAATTATCGGTCAGCCCCAGCATTTT	CASSQIIGQPQHF
TRBV2	few	.	TRBJ2-5	TGTGCCAGCAGTGAACAAGTCCAACCTGAGACCCAGTACTTC	CASSEQVQPETQYF
TRBV5-6	many	TRBD1	TRBJ2-7	TGTGCCAGCAGCCCAACGGACAGGGGGCCTCAAGGCGACGAGCAGTACTTC	CASSPTDRGPQGDEQYF
TRBV9	.	TRBD2	TRBJ2-2	TGTGCCAGCAGCGCTAACCCCACCGGGACTAGCGGGACCCGCACCGGGGAGCTGTTTTTT	CASSANPTGTSGTRTGELFF
TRBV20-1	few	.	TRBJ2-5	TGCAGTGCTAGAGAGAAGGAGCAAGAGACCCAGTACTTC	CSAREKEQETQYF
TRBV20-1	.	TRBD2	TRBJ2-1	TGCAGTGCTAGAGATCACAGGGCTGTGACTAGCGCCTCCTACAATGAGCAGTTCTTC	CSARDHRAVTSASYNEQFF
TRBV25-1	few	.	TRBJ2-7	TGTGCCAGCAGTGACATTCGGTCCTACGAGCAGTACTTC	CASSDIRSYEQYF
TRBV7-8	.	.	TRBJ1-4	TGTGCCAGCAGCTTAGCAGGGGCCGGGACTAATGAATATCTGTTTTTT	CASSLAGAGTNEYLFF
TRBV4-2	many	.	TRBJ2-3	TGTGCCAGCAGCCAAGACTGGGTAACCACAGATACGCAGTATTTT	CASSQDWVTTDTQYF
TRBV4-1	.	.	TRBJ2-5	TGCGCCAGCAGCCAAGGATGGACACACAACCACGAGACCCAGTACTTC	CASSQGWTHNHETQYF
TRBV11-2	many	.	TRBJ1-1	TGTGCCAGCAGGTCAGGGGCCCAGAACACTGAAGCTTTCTTT	CASRSGAQNTEAFF
TRBV27	few	.	TRBJ1-4	TGTGCCAGCAGTTCCTCCCCCTTACCGACAACTAATGAAAAACTGTTTTTT	CASSSSPLPTTNEKLFF
TRBV7-2	many	.	TRBJ1-1	TGTGCCAGCAGCTTGAAGGCCCTGAACACTGAAGCTTTCTTT	CASSLKALNTEAFF
TRBV6-5	many	TRBD1	TRBJ1-2	TGTGCCAGCAGTTACTCGACAGGGGGAGTAGGCTACACCTTC	CASSYSTGGVGYTF
TRBV5-4	many	TRBD1	TRBJ2-1	TGTGCCAGCAGCTTGGGGACAGGGAACAATGAGCAGTTCTTC	CASSLGTGNNEQFF
TRBV15	.	TRBD1	TRBJ2-5	TGTGCCACCAGCAGACGGGGACAGTACCAAGAGACCCAGTACTTC	CATSRRGQYQETQYF
TRBV7-9	many	.	TRBJ2-6	TGTGCCAGCAGCTTAATACAGGGATTCTCTGGGGCCAACGTCCTGACTTTC	CASSLIQGFSGANVLTF
TRBV7-9	many	.	TRBJ1-1	TGTGCCAGCAGCGAAACAGGGACTGAAGCTTTCTTT	CASSETGTEAFF